The clone carrying this T cell receptor beta chain was picked up one time. Profiling relied on immunoSEQ multiplex PCR, and the TCRdb table lists in-frame clones only, not all of them. The table shows more than 2 million clones, with roughly 95% occurring only once. This entry comes from a study of shared clonotypes between healthy human individuals. This CDR3 spans 15 amino acids. Trimming took 2 bases from V and 3 from J, leaving 10 bases between them. Per the germline V gene, CDR1 is KGHSH and CDR2 is LQKENI. The receptor's source is a man between 18 and 35 years old in good health. The chain combines TRBV18 with TRBJ1-4; D is perhaps TRBD1 (5 bases). The sample taken for sequencing was naive CD4+ T cells sorted from blood. The subset denotes: CD45RA+ positively selected. CDR3 sequence reads: CASSPSGDPNEKLFF. CDR3 in DNA: TGTGCCAGCTCACCATCGGGGGATCCTAATGAAAAACTGTTTTTT.